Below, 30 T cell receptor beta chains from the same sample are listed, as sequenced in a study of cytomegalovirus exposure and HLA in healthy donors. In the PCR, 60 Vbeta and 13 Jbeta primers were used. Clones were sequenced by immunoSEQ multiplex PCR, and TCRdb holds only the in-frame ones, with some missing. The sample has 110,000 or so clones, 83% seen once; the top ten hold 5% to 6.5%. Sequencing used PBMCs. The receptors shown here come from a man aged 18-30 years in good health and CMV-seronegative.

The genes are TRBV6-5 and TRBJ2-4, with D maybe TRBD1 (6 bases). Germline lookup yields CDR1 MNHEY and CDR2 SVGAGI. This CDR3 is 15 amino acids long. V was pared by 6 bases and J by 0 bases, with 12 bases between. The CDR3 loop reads CASRRTVLAKNIQYF. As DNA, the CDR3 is TGTGCCAGCAGGCGGACAGTACTAGCCAAAAACATTCAGTACTTC.

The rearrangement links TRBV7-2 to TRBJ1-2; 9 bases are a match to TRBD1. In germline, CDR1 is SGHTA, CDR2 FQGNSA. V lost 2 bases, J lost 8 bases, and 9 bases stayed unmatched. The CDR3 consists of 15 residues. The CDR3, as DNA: TGTGCCAGCAGCTTACAAAAACAGGGGGCGTCAGGCTACACCTTC. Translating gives CASSLQKQGASGYTF.

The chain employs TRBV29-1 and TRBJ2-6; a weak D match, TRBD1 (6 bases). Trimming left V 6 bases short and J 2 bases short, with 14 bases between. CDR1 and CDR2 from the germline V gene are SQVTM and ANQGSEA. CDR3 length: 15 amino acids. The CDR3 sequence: CSVSDRKTGANVLTF. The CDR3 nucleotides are TGCAGCGTATCAGACAGGAAGACTGGGGCCAACGTCCTGACTTTC.

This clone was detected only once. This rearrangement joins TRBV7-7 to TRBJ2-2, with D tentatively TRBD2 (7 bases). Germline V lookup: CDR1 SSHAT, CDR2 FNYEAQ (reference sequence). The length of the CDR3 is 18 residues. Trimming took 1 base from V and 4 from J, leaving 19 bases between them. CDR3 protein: CASSLVGGPREITGELFF. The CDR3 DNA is TGTGCCAGCAGCTTAGTGGGGGGGCCGCGGGAGATCACCGGGGAGCTGTTTTTT.

The CDR3, as DNA: TGCGCCAGCAGCCAAGATAGGGGACTAGCAGGGGATACGCAGTATTTT. This sequence encodes CASSQDRGLAGDTQYF. The chain joins TRBV4-1 to TRBJ2-3; 9 nucleotides agree with TRBD2. The CDR3 length is 16 residues. Trimming took 0 bases from V and 6 from J; bases not matched to a gene: 7. Germline loops: CDR1 MGHRA, CDR2 YSYEKL.

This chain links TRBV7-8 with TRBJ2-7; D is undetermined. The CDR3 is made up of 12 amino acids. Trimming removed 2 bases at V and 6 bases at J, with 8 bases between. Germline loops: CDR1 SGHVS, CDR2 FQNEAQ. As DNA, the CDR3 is TGTGCCAGCAGCTTAACCCGAGGCGAGCAGTACTTC. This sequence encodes CASSLTRGEQYF.

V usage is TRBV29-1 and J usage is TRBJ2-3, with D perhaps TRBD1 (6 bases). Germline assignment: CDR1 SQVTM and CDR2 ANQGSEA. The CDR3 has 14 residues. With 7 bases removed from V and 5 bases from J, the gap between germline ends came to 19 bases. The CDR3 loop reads CSARVLGAKDTQYF. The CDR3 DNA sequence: TGCAGCGCCCGGGTATTGGGGGCCAAAGATACGCAGTATTTT.

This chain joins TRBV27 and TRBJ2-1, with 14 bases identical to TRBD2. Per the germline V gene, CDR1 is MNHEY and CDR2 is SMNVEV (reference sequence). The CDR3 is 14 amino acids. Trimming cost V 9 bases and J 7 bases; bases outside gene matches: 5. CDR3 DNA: TGTGCCAGTCGGGGACTAGCGGGAGTGAATGAGCAGTTCTTC. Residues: CASRGLAGVNEQFF.

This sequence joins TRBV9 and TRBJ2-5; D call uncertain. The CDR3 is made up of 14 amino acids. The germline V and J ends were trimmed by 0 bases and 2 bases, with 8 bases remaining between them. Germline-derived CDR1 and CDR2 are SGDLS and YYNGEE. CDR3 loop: CASSVGHLQETQYF. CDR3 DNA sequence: TGTGCCAGCAGCGTAGGACACCTTCAAGAGACCCAGTACTTC.

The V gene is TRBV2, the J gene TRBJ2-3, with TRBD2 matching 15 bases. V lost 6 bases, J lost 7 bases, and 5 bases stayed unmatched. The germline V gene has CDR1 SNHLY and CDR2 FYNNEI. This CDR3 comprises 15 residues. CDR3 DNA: TGTGCCAGCAGAGGACTAGCGGGAGGGCAGTATACGCAGTATTTT. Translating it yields CASRGLAGGQYTQYF.

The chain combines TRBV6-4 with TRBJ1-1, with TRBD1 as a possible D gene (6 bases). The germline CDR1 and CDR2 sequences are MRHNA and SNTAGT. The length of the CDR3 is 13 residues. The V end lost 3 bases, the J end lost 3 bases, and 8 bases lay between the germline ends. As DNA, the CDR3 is TGTGCCAGCAGTGAGCAGGGGCACACTGAAGCTTTCTTT. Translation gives CASSEQGHTEAFF.

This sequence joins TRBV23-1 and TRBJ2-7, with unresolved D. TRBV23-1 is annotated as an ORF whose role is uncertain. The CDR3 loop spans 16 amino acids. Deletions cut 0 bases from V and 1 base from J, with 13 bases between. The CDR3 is CASSQSSPLLSYEQYF. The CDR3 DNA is TGCGCCAGCAGTCAATCGTCCCCGCTACTTTCCTACGAGCAGTACTTC.

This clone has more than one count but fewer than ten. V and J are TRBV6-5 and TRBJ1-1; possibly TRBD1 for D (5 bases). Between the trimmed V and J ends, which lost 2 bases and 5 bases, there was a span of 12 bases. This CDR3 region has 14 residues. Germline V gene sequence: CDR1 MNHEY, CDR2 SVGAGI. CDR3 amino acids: CASSYVQGGTEAFF. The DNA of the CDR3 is TGTGCCAGCAGTTACGTGCAGGGAGGAACTGAAGCTTTCTTT.

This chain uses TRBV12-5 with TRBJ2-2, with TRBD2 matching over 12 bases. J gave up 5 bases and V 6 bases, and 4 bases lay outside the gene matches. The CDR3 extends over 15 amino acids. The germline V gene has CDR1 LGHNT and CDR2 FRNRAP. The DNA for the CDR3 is TGTGCTAGTGGCCTCGGGACTAGCGGGACCGGGGAGCTGTTTTTT. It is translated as CASGLGTSGTGELFF.

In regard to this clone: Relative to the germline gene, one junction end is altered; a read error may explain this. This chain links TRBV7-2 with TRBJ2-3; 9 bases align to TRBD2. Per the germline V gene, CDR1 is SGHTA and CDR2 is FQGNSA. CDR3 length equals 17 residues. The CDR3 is CASSLGGGRVPTATQYF. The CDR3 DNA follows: TGTGCCAGCAGCTTAGGCGGCGGGAGGGTCCCGACAGCTACGCAGTATTTT.

The CDR3 DNA sequence: TGCGCCAGCAGCCAAGATGCAGAAGAGACCCAGTACTTC. Its protein product is CASSQDAEETQYF. The V gene is TRBV4-1, the J gene TRBJ2-5; D not certain. Germline-derived CDR1 and CDR2 are MGHRA and YSYEKL. The CDR3 is 13 residues long. Trimming took off 0 bases at V and 3 bases at J, with 5 bases between the two ends.

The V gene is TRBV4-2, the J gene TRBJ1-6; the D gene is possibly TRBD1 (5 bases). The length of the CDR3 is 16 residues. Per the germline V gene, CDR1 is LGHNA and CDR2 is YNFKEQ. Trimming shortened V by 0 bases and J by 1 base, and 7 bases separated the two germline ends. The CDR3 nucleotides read TGTGCCAGCAGCCAAGACGGGGGATCCTATAATTCACCCCTCCACTTT. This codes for CASSQDGGSYNSPLHF.

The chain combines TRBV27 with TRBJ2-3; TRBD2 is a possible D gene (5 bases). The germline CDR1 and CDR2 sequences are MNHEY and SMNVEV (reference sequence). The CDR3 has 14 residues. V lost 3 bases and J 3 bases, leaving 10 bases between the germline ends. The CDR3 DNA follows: TGTGCCAGCAGTTTTGGGCTAGCTACAGATACGCAGTATTTT. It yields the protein CASSFGLATDTQYF.

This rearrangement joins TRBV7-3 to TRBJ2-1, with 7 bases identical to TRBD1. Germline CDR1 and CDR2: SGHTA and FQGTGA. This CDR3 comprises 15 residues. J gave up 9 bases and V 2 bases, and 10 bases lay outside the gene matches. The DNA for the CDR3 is TGTGCCAGCAGCTTAGGGAGACAGGGCACTGGTGAGCAGTTCTTC. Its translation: CASSLGRQGTGEQFF.

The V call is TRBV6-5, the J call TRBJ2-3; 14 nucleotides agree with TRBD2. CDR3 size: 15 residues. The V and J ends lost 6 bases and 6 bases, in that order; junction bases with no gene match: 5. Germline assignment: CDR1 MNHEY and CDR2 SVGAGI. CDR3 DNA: TGTGCCAGCAGATATGGGACTAGCGGGAGTGATACGCAGTATTTT. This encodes CASRYGTSGSDTQYF.

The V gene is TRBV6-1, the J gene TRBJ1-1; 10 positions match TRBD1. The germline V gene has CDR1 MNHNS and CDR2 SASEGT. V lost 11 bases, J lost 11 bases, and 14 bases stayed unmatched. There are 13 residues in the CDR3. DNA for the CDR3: TGTGCCGGGGTTAGGGACAGGGGCTACAGGGCTTTCTTT. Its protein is CAGVRDRGYRAFF.

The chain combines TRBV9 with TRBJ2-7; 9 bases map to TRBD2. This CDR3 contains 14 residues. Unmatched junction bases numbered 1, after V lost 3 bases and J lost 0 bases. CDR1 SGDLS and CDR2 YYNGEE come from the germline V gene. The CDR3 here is CASSAAGGSYEQYF. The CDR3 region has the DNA TGTGCCAGCAGCGCAGCGGGAGGCTCCTACGAGCAGTACTTC.

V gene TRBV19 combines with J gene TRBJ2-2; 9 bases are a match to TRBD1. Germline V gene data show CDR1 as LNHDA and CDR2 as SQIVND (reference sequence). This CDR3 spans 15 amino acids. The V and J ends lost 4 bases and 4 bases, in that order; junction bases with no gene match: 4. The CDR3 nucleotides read TGTGCCAGTAGTACACAGGGGGCAGGCACCGGGGAGCTGTTTTTT. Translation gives CASSTQGAGTGELFF.

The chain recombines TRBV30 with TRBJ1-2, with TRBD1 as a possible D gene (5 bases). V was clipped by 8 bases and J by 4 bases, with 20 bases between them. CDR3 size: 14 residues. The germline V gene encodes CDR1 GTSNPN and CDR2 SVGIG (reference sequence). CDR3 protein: CAGRGRALGYGYTF. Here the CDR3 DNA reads TGTGCCGGAAGGGGCAGGGCCCTCGGCTATGGCTACACCTTC.

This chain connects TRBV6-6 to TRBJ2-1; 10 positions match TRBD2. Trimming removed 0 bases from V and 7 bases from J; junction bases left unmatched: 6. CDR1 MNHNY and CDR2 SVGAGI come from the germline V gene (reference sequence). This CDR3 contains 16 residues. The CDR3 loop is CASSYSRTSGGNEQFF. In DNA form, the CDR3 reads TGTGCCAGCAGTTACTCCCGGACTAGCGGAGGGAATGAGCAGTTCTTC.

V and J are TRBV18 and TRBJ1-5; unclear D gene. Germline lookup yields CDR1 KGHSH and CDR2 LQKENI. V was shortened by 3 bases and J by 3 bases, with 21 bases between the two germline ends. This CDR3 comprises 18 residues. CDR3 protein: CASSPFGGLGNFNQPQHF. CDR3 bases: TGTGCCAGCTCACCGTTCGGTGGGCTCGGAAACTTCAATCAGCCCCAGCATTTT.

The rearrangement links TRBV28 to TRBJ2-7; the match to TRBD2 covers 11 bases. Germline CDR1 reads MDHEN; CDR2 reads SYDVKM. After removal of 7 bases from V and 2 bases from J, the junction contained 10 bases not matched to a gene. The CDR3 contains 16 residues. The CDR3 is CASTLAGDLITYEQYF. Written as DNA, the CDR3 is TGTGCCAGCACACTAGCGGGGGACTTAATAACCTACGAGCAGTACTTC.

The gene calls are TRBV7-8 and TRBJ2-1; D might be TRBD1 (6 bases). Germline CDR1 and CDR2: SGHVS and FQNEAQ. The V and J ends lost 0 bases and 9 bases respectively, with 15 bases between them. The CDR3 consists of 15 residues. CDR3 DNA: TGTGCCAGCAGCTTAGCGGCAGGGGCTATAGGTGAGCAGTTCTTC. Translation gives CASSLAAGAIGEQFF.

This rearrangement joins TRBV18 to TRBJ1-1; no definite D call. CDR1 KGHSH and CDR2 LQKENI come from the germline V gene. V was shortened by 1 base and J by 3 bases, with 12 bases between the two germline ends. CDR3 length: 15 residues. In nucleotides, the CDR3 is TGTGCCAGCTCACCACGTCACAGAGCTTACACTGAAGCTTTCTTT. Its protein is CASSPRHRAYTEAFF.

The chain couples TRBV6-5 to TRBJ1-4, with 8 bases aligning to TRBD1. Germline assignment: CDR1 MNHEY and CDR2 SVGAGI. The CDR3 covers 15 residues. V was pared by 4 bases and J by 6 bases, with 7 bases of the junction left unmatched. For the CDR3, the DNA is TGTGCCAGCAGTTCTGGGACAGGCCTCTATGAAAAACTGTTTTTT. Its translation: CASSSGTGLYEKLFF.